The next 20 T cell receptor beta chains were all read from a single sample in a study of T cell responses to AZD1222 COVID-19 vaccine. This table comes from immunoSEQ multiplex PCR, and its TCRdb copy is limited to in-frame clones, with some not included. This sample has 100,000 to 150,000 clones, with approximately 85% found just once. This material consisted of peripheral blood, taken 28 days after the second dose of the MenACWY control vaccine. The receptor set was obtained from an adult who received the MenACWY meningococcal vaccine as a control.

V gene TRBV5-1 combines with J gene TRBJ2-5; D unclear. Germline V lookup: CDR1 SGHRS, CDR2 YFSETQ. Trimming removed 0 bases from V and 6 bases from J, with 9 bases in between. CDR3 length: 13 residues. The CDR3 DNA follows: TGCGCCAGCAGCTTGGTCGAGGTGAAGACCCAGTACTTC. Protein product: CASSLVEVKTQYF.

The gene calls are TRBV5-1 and TRBJ1-4; TRBD1 agrees at 8 bases. The CDR3 extends over 16 amino acids. V lost 4 bases, J lost 7 bases, and 12 bases stayed unmatched. Germline V gene lookup returns CDR1 SGHRS and CDR2 YFSETQ. The CDR3 loop is CASSTGGGGWSEKLFF. The CDR3 nucleotides read TGCGCCAGCAGCACAGGGGGAGGGGGATGGAGTGAAAAACTGTTTTTT. The variable domain in full, completed from reference TRBV5-1 and TRBJ1-4, reads KAGVTQTPRYLIKTRGQQVTLSCSPISGHRSVSWYQQTPGQGLQFLFEYFSETQRNKGNFPGRFSGRQFSNSRSEMNVSTLELGDSALYLCASSTGGGGWSEKLFFGSGTQLSVL.

V usage is TRBV21-1 and J usage is TRBJ2-2; TRBD2, the table's D call, was not compared with the DNA. TRBV21-1 constitutes a pseudogene. The CDR3 consists of 14 residues. CDR3 sequence: CASTRPPGGGELFF. The DNA of the CDR3 is TGTGCCAGCACCCGGCCCCCCGGGGGCGGGGAGCTGTTTTTT.

The rearrangement links TRBV30 to TRBJ2-7, with a possible D match to TRBD2 (6 bases). Trimming shortened V by 8 bases and J by 7 bases, and 18 bases separated the two germline ends. Germline V gene data show CDR1 as GTSNPN and CDR2 as SVGIG (reference sequence). This CDR3 has 12 residues. The CDR3: CAALLGRGEQYF. In DNA, the CDR3 is TGTGCCGCACTACTAGGACGGGGGGAGCAGTACTTC.

The chain employs TRBV28 and TRBJ2-5, with TRBD1 matching 7 bases. CDR1 and CDR2 from the germline V gene are MDHEN and SYDVKM. Unmatched junction bases numbered 11, after V lost 5 bases and J lost 5 bases. This CDR3 has 15 residues. As DNA, the CDR3 is TGTGCCAGCAGTCCCTGGACAGGCCAGGGGGAGACCCAGTACTTC. Its translation is CASSPWTGQGETQYF.

CDR3 protein: CASSLLSSYNEQFF. In DNA form, the CDR3 reads TGTGCCAGCAGCTTGCTCAGCTCCTACAATGAGCAGTTCTTC. The rearrangement uses TRBV5-4 and TRBJ2-1; D is uncertain. Per the germline V gene, CDR1 is SGHNT and CDR2 is YYREEE (reference sequence). Trimming shortened V by 1 base and J by 0 bases, and 5 bases separated the two germline ends. The CDR3 extends over 14 amino acids.

The V call is TRBV4-1, the J call TRBJ1-2; 10 bases agree with TRBD1. V was clipped by 4 bases and J by 4 bases; unmatched bases: 9. The CDR3 consists of 16 residues. Germline V gene sequence: CDR1 MGHRA, CDR2 YSYEKL. This chain's CDR3 is CASSRGRDRGFYGYTF. DNA for the CDR3: TGCGCCAGCAGCCGCGGCCGGGACAGGGGATTCTATGGCTACACCTTC.

In DNA form, the CDR3 reads TGTGCCAGCAGCCACGGGGGGGGCAATCAGCCCCAGCATTTT. It translates to CASSHGGGNQPQHF. The rearrangement joins TRBV3-1 (or the pseudogene TRBV3-2) to TRBJ1-5, with a weak D call TRBD1 (5 bases). The germline V and J ends were trimmed by 3 bases and 2 bases, with 8 bases remaining between them. This CDR3 comprises 14 residues. Germline CDR1 reads LGHDT; CDR2 reads YNNKEL (reference sequence).

Written as DNA, the CDR3 is TGTGCCAGCAGCCTCGGGACTAGCGGTTCCCCATGGGAGACCCAGTACTTC. Translating it yields CASSLGTSGSPWETQYF. This chain joins TRBV11-2 and TRBJ2-5; 11 bases match TRBD2. The CDR3 is made up of 17 amino acids. Germline-derived CDR1 and CDR2 are SGHAT and FQNNGV. With 5 bases clipped from V and 5 bases from J, the junction kept 13 bases outside the gene matches. The full variable domain, in which reference TRBV11-2 and TRBJ2-5 provide the parts outside the CDR3, is EAGVAQSPRYKIIEKRQSVAFWCNPISGHATLYWYQQILGQGPKLLIQFQNNGVVDDSQLPKDRFSAERLKGVDSTLKIQPAKLEDSAVYLCASSLGTSGSPWETQYFGPGTRLLVL.

V and J are TRBV12-3 or TRBV12-4 and TRBJ1-2; TRBD1 might be the D (6 bases). The CDR3 runs 13 residues. Trimming cost V 6 bases and J 4 bases, with 12 bases left between them. The CDR3, as DNA: TGTGCCAGCAGAACGACAGGCCCCTATGGCTACACCTTC. This sequence encodes CASRTTGPYGYTF.

The chain couples TRBV25-1 to TRBJ1-6, with D tentatively TRBD1 (6 bases). Deletions cut 4 bases from V and 5 bases from J, with 12 bases between. CDR1 MGHDK and CDR2 SYGVNS come from the germline V gene. This CDR3 spans 15 amino acids. DNA for the CDR3: TGTGCCAGCAGTGCCCGGACAGCTAATAATTCACCCCTCCACTTT. This translates into CASSARTANNSPLHF.

The chain uses TRBV19 and TRBJ1-2; tentative D call: TRBD1 (5 bases). The V end was cut by 3 bases, the J end by 7 bases, with 15 bases between. Looked up from germline, CDR1 is LNHDA and CDR2 is SQIVND (reference sequence). The CDR3 covers 14 residues. CDR3 DNA: TGTGCCAGTAGTATGTACCGGGGCGCGAGTGGCTACACCTTC. Translating gives CASSMYRGASGYTF.

The V call is TRBV5-1, the J call TRBJ2-3, with D uncertain. Trimming removed 4 bases from V and 0 bases from J, with 15 bases in between. CDR3 length equals 16 residues. The germline V gene has CDR1 SGHRS and CDR2 YFSETQ. The CDR3 bases are TGCGCCAGCAGCCCCCTGTTGACCGCTAGCACAGATACGCAGTATTTT. It yields the protein CASSPLLTASTDTQYF.

This clone was seen only once. The chain employs TRBV3-1 (or the pseudogene TRBV3-2) and TRBJ2-3; TRBD1 matches at 8 bases. CDR1 and CDR2 (germline): LGHDT, YNNKEL (reference sequence). The CDR3 extends over 18 amino acids. V shed 4 bases, J shed 1 base, and the junction held 13 bases outside the gene matches. CDR3 sequence: CASSRSGTGIWRTDTQYF. CDR3 in DNA: TGTGCCAGCAGCCGATCCGGGACAGGAATTTGGCGCACAGATACGCAGTATTTT.

This chain connects TRBV7-2 to TRBJ1-5; D is uncertain. Germline V gene lookup returns CDR1 SGHTA and CDR2 FQGNSA. Trimming stripped 2 bases from V and 0 bases from J, with 17 bases between. The CDR3 is 18 amino acids. This CDR3 is CASSLLSGRGFSNQPQHF. The CDR3, as DNA: TGTGCCAGCAGCTTATTGTCCGGGAGAGGCTTTAGCAATCAGCCCCAGCATTTT.

V is TRBV4-3 and J is TRBJ2-1, with TRBD1 matching 7 bases. The CDR3 runs to 14 residues. CDR1 is LGHNA and CDR2 is YSLEER in the germline V gene. J lost 4 bases, V lost 5 bases, and 5 bases had no gene match. CDR3 sequence reads: CASSYSGQYNEQFF. DNA of the CDR3: TGCGCCAGCAGCTATTCGGGACAGTACAATGAGCAGTTCTTC.

This chain connects TRBV10-3 to TRBJ2-2, with D uncertain. Trimming cost V 6 bases and J 3 bases, with 2 bases left between them. Per the germline V gene, CDR1 is ENHRY and CDR2 is SYGVKD. CDR3 length: 11 residues. As DNA, the CDR3 is TGTGCCATCAGAGACACCGGGGAGCTGTTTTTT. Its protein product is CAIRDTGELFF.

This rearrangement joins TRBV5-5 to TRBJ1-1, with D possibly being TRBD1 (6 bases). Germline CDR1 reads SGHKS; CDR2 reads YYEKEE (reference sequence). V lost 4 bases, J lost 3 bases, and 16 bases lay in between. This CDR3 is built from 15 residues. The CDR3 loop reads CASSGIQGLDTEAFF. CDR3 sequence (DNA): TGTGCCAGCAGCGGTATTCAGGGGCTGGACACTGAAGCTTTCTTT.

The chain combines TRBV19 with TRBJ1-4; D is ambiguous. Germline CDR1 and CDR2: LNHDA and SQIVND (reference sequence). Trimming pared 3 bases from V and 3 bases from J, leaving 8 bases between. This CDR3 region has 14 residues. DNA for the CDR3: TGTGCCAGTAGTATCAGTGGGGCTAATGAAAAACTGTTTTTT. It codes for CASSISGANEKLFF.

This chain connects TRBV6-5 to TRBJ1-2; 11 bases map to TRBD1. The CDR3 extends over 16 amino acids. Germline values: CDR1 MNHEY, CDR2 SVGAGI. Trimming cost V 3 bases and J 4 bases; bases outside gene matches: 7. CDR3 in amino acids: CASSYRTGGAVYGYTF. CDR3 DNA sequence: TGTGCCAGCAGTTATCGGACAGGGGGCGCGGTCTATGGCTACACCTTC.